What follows describes a single T cell receptor beta chain. The data are from a study of blood T cell repertoires in COVID-19. Study-level background: From the United States, Italy and Spain came samples of acute and convalescent COVID-19. The analysed material was cDNA or gDNA that came from T cells, B-cell-depleted T cells, or PBMCs.

Per the authors' pipeline: Estimation of nucleated cell counts was performed using reference gene primer amplification. Clones were sequenced by immunoSEQ multiplex PCR, and TCRdb holds only the in-frame ones, with some missing. D and trimming come from the DNA, and the V and J calls and clone size come from that table. The sample holds some 220,000 clones; about three quarters are singletons and the top ten take under 8.5%. The germline V gene has CDR1 SGHDT and CDR2 YYEEEE. This CDR3 contains 13 residues. Trimming pared 4 bases from V and 4 bases from J, leaving 11 bases between. This receptor was taken from a woman between 65 and 79 years old with acute or convalescent COVID-19. The sequenced sample was peripheral blood. This sequence joins TRBV5-6 and TRBJ1-1; D uncertain. The CDR3 reads CASSKRGSTEAFF. CDR3 nucleotides: TGTGCCAGCAGCAAGCGCGGGTCCACTGAAGCTTTCTTT.